Below, one T cell receptor beta chain is given with its context. Its specificity is unknown. The assay was immunoSEQ multiplex PCR, and TCRdb's table has in-frame clones only and misses some. Of 71,000 or so clones listed, approximately 70% are singletons. Peptide-pool stimulation followed by sequencing identified expanded antigen-specific CD4+ clonotypes in the ViraFEST assay. When roughly eleven days of culture had elapsed, CD4+ T cells were isolated. Negative nucleocapsid antibody tests before and after vaccination confirmed no previous SARS-CoV-2 infection. The data stem from a study of vaccination effects on CD4 cells after COVID-19. In germline, CDR1 is GTSNPN, CDR2 SVGIG (reference sequence). CDR3 length: 15 amino acids. V lost 3 bases and J 4 bases, leaving 18 bases between the germline ends.

This TCR came from a human donor who received a COVID-19 vaccine. The sequences come from CD4+ T cells from PBMCs cultured with HCoV-OC43 spike peptides, collected before COVID-19 vaccination. Regarding subset: HCoV-OC43 spike overlapping peptide pool stimulation. The rearrangement uses TRBV30 and TRBJ1-2; D unclear. The CDR3 region has the DNA TGTGCCTGGAGCAGACCCCGCGACGGGAGCTATGGCTACACCTTC. This translates into CAWSRPRDGSYGYTF.